These 11 T cell receptor beta chains came from one sample sequenced in a study of OX40 agonist ivuxolimab in advanced cancers. Sequencing used immunoSEQ multiplex PCR; TCRdb keeps in-frame clones, though not all of them. The repertoire consists of approximately 41,000 clones, with 85% occurring once and the leading ten covering about 2.7%. The sample here was CD4+ or CD8+ T cells sorted from blood, taken in a trial of the OX40 agonist ivuxolimab. These receptors all stem from an adult with an advanced solid tumor such as melanoma, head and neck, liver or kidney cancer.

The rearrangement uses TRBV4-2 and TRBJ2-7; 7 nucleotides agree with TRBD1. This CDR3 is built from 16 residues. V shed 5 bases, J shed 2 bases, and the junction held 12 bases outside the gene matches. The germline V gene encodes CDR1 LGHNA and CDR2 YNFKEQ. CDR3 protein: CASSSLSGTATYEQYF. The CDR3 region has the DNA TGTGCCAGCAGCTCTCTTTCCGGGACAGCAACCTACGAGCAGTACTTC.

The chain recombines TRBV2 with TRBJ1-6; 11 nucleotides align to TRBD1. Germline CDR1 and CDR2: SNHLY and FYNNEI. CDR3 length: 18 amino acids. The V segment lost 6 bases and the J segment 1 base; nucleotides outside the gene matches: 8. The CDR3 loop reads CASRRDRGISSYNSPLHF. CDR3 DNA sequence: TGTGCCAGCAGGAGGGACAGGGGGATATCGTCCTATAATTCACCCCTCCACTTT.

The chain carries TRBV5-3 and TRBJ2-7; 10 bases fit TRBD2. TRBV5-3 qualifies as an ORF whose function is uncertain. V shed 4 bases, J shed 1 base, and the junction held 8 bases outside the gene matches. The CDR3 is 16 residues long. CDR3: CARSPWTSGQSYEQYF. CDR3 nucleotide sequence: TGTGCCAGAAGCCCCTGGACTAGCGGACAGTCCTACGAGCAGTACTTC.

V and J are TRBV11-2 and TRBJ2-1; the D gene is possibly TRBD2 (5 bases). Trimming shortened V by 5 bases and J by 3 bases, and 20 bases separated the two germline ends. The CDR3 is 17 residues long. Germline CDR1 and CDR2: SGHAT and FQNNGV. The CDR3 coding sequence is TGTGCCAGCAGCCCCCGCCCGATTAGCGACCTCTACAATGAGCAGTTCTTC. The encoded protein is CASSPRPISDLYNEQFF.

This clone was counted between two and nine times. The chain combines TRBV19 with TRBJ2-7; perhaps TRBD2 as D (6 bases). The germline V gene has CDR1 LNHDA and CDR2 SQIVND (reference sequence). Trimming shortened V by 3 bases and J by 3 bases, and 24 bases separated the two germline ends. The CDR3 has 18 amino acids. Here the CDR3 reads CASSISFSIGTDFYEQYF. The DNA for the CDR3 is TGTGCCAGTAGTATCTCTTTTTCAATCGGGACTGACTTCTACGAGCAGTACTTC.

The rearrangement links TRBV19 to TRBJ1-5; no clear D. Trimming left V 2 bases short and J 3 bases short, with 5 bases between. The CDR3 consists of 13 residues. CDR1 LNHDA and CDR2 SQIVND come from the germline V gene (reference sequence). Here the CDR3 reads CASSIPNNQPQHF. DNA of the CDR3: TGTGCCAGTAGTATACCGAACAATCAGCCCCAGCATTTT.

The rearrangement links TRBV1 to TRBJ1-5. TRBV1 is tagged as a pseudogene. This CDR3 spans 21 amino acids. The CDR3 DNA is TGCACCAGCAGCCAAGCGCTTAGGGCGCGACTGAGTCGATTGAGCAATCAGCCCCAGCATTTT. The encoded protein is CTSSQALRARLSRLSNQPQHF.

DNA of the CDR3: TGTGCCAGCGCCAGGGAGCGAGACACTGAAGCTTTCTTT. Amino acids: CASARERDTEAFF. J is TRBJ1-1 and V is TRBV11-2; D may be TRBD1 (5 bases). The length of the CDR3 is 13 residues. The germline V gene has CDR1 SGHAT and CDR2 FQNNGV. Trimming shortened V by 8 bases and J by 3 bases, and 13 bases separated the two germline ends.

The chain combines TRBV4-1 with TRBJ2-7, with D maybe TRBD1 (5 bases). This CDR3 spans 14 amino acids. The germline V and J ends were trimmed by 3 bases and 1 base, with 10 bases remaining between them. The germline CDR1 and CDR2 sequences are MGHRA and YSYEKL. The CDR3 DNA sequence: TGCGCCAGCAGCCAGGCTGACAGTTCCTACGAGCAGTACTTC. This translates into CASSQADSSYEQYF.

The chain uses TRBV5-6 and TRBJ2-3; tentatively, D is TRBD1 or TRBD2 (7 bases each). Germline loops: CDR1 SGHDT, CDR2 YYEEEE. V was pared by 0 bases and J by 9 bases, with 20 bases between. This CDR3 contains 16 residues. Written as DNA, the CDR3 is TGTGCCAGCAGCTTGGAAGCCCCTGGGAGGGGGCAAACGCAGTATTTT. Translated: CASSLEAPGRGQTQYF.

The sample holds a few counts of this clone. The chain is built from TRBV14 and TRBJ2-1; D gene unclear. The CDR3 extends over 14 amino acids. V lost 1 base and J 5 bases, leaving 9 bases between the germline ends. Germline V gene lookup returns CDR1 SGHDN and CDR2 FVKESK. The CDR3 nucleotides read TGTGCCAGCAGCCAAGGAGGCAGAAACAATGAGCAGTTCTTC. Translating gives CASSQGGRNNEQFF.